These T cell receptor beta chains were read from a single sample in a study of blood T cells in healthy people across ages. TCRdb reprocessed the 5' RACE reads via MiXCR and lists one record per CDR3 protein. The table records about 380,000 distinct CDR3 sequences, more than 45% of them present only once. Sequencing was carried out using blood. The receptors stem from a man in his sixties in good health. The conserved cysteine and the conserved F or W are not part of the CDR3 here. D genes are given only for firm matches.

cdr3_aa	v_call	d_call
SASPPGTYNEQF	TRBV20-1	.
ASSGAPMADGYT	TRBV25-1	.
ASSQDEGSLNQPQH	TRBV4-1	.
ASSYSLAGGQETQY	TRBV6-2/TRBV6-3	TRBD2
SAGGRGGDTQY	TRBV29-1	.
ASSIEGRNTDTQY	TRBV7-2	.
AIRDFGLAGVLQRY	TRBV10-3	TRBD2
ASSLTGQRGSNEQY	TRBV7-2	.
ASSVHPQGTDTQY	TRBV25-1	.
ASTPKGNYGEQY	TRBV7-9	.
ASSLSPLLAGRTDTQY	TRBV7-2	TRBD2
ASMGGAYNEQF	TRBV19	.
ATTRAHGQYEQY	TRBV19	.
ASREGHSSYNEQF	TRBV12-3/TRBV12-4	.
ASSVTGLGTGVEQY	TRBV28	TRBD1
ASSSGVSGTQY	TRBV7-2	.
ASSVGDMYEQY	TRBV9	.
ASSSSLGQNTEAF	TRBV7-2	.
SASSVAKNIQY	TRBV20-1	.
ASSAELAGGLREQY	TRBV9	TRBD2
ASSDVSRGELF	TRBV6-5	.
ASKSDTQY	TRBV5-1	.
SVEGLAGGHNEQY	TRBV29-1	TRBD2
SVLPGSRAF	TRBV29-1	.